Listed below are T cell receptor beta chains from one sample, sequenced in a study of shared clonotypes between healthy human individuals. Clones were read by immunoSEQ multiplex PCR, and TCRdb kept only the in-frame ones, dropping some. The sample lists 2 million to 2.5 million clones, under 95% occurring once. Sequencing was carried out using naive CD4+ T cells from PBMCs. The receptors come from a man between 18 and 29 years old in good health. Some clones in this sample may be carry-over from other donors' samples. Both conserved end residues are part of each CDR3. A D gene is named only where the DNA matches it firmly. For some rows the clone size is stated as once, few or many, or as a class when expanded; others skip it.

CDR3aa	CDR3nt	d_gene	v_gene	j_gene	abundance
CASSGPWLNNEQFF	TGTGCCAGCTCGGGTCCGTGGCTCAACAATGAGCAGTTCTTC	NA	TRBV7-9	TRBJ2-1	NA
CSVHGNTEAFF	TGCAGCGTTCACGGGAACACTGAAGCTTTCTTT	NA	TRBV29-1	TRBJ1-1	NA
CASSLLLRDAFTNTEAFF	TGTGCCAGCAGCTTATTACTCCGGGACGCGTTTACGAACACTGAAGCTTTCTTT	NA	TRBV7-2	TRBJ1-1	NA
CASSLSPRSYEQYF	TGCGCCAGCAGCTTGTCTCCAAGAAGCTACGAGCAGTACTTC	NA	TRBV5-1	TRBJ2-7	once
CASSPYEGTQYF	TGTGCCAGCAGCCCTTATGAGGGTACGCAGTATTTT	NA	TRBV27	TRBJ2-3	NA
CASSLGTGARNEQFF	TGTGCCAGCAGCCTCGGGACAGGGGCGCGAAATGAGCAGTTCTTC	TRBD1	TRBV14	TRBJ2-1	NA
CASSSPSVLGYTF	TGTGCCAGCAGTTCCCCTTCGGTGTTGGGCTACACCTTC	NA	TRBV28	TRBJ1-2	NA
CASSPTSPGANVLTF	TGTGCCAGCAGCCCGACTAGCCCTGGGGCCAACGTCCTGACTTTC	TRBD2	TRBV7-3	TRBJ2-6	NA
CASSLDSTDTQYF	TGTGCCAGCAGCCTGGACAGCACAGATACGCAGTATTTT	NA	TRBV5-4	TRBJ2-3	NA
CASSTGRYGYTF	TGTGCCAGTAGTACGGGGCGCTATGGCTACACCTTC	NA	TRBV19	TRBJ1-2	NA
CASWLGLAGVNEQFF	TGTGCCAGCTGGCTGGGACTAGCGGGAGTCAATGAGCAGTTCTTC	TRBD2	TRBV6-1	TRBJ2-1	NA
CASSYSGTEYTDTQYF	TGTGCCAGCAGTTACTCCGGGACAGAATACACAGATACGCAGTATTTT	TRBD1	TRBV6-5	TRBJ2-3	NA
CATSRDGQPNGYTF	TGTGCCACCAGCAGAGATGGGCAGCCCAATGGCTACACCTTC	NA	TRBV15	TRBJ1-2	NA
CASSRMTQYNEQFF	TGTGCCAGTTCGAGGATGACCCAATACAATGAGCAGTTCTTC	NA	TRBV9	TRBJ2-1	NA
CASKRLNTGELFF	TGTGCCAGCAAGCGATTGAACACCGGGGAGCTGTTTTTT	NA	TRBV7-3	TRBJ2-2	NA
CASSLDVSGRYAEQFF	TGCGCCAGCAGCTTGGATGTTAGCGGGAGATATGCTGAGCAGTTCTTC	TRBD2	TRBV5-1	TRBJ2-1	NA
CASSLWDMDETDTQYF	TGCGCCAGCAGCTTGTGGGATATGGATGAAACAGATACGCAGTATTTT	NA	TRBV5-1	TRBJ2-3	NA